These T cell receptor beta chains were read from a single sample in a study of blood T cell repertoires in COVID-19. TCRdb keeps only in-frame clones here, not all; method: immunoSEQ multiplex PCR. The repertoire includes about 310,000 clones, 89% of them detected once, and 9.5% sits in the top ten. Specimen: PBMCs or T cells enriched from blood (not recorded which). All receptors come from a woman aged 35 to 49 who had recovered from COVID-19. Each CDR3 is given with its conserved first and last residue. D genes are given only for firm matches. Size tells how often a clone was seen (once, few, many) or the class of an expanded clone, and some rows leave it out.

V gene,clone size,J gene,D gene,CDR3 protein,CDR3 DNA
TRBV10-3,NA,TRBJ2-3,TRBD2,CAISESETSFTDTQYF,TGTGCCATCAGTGAGTCTGAGACTAGCTTCACAGATACGCAGTATTTT
TRBV6-5,NA,TRBJ2-1,TRBD2,CASSSGLAGVEQFF,TGTGCCAGCAGTTCGGGACTAGCGGGAGTTGAGCAGTTCTTC
TRBV7-3,NA,TRBJ2-2,TRBD1,CASSPVSTGGVRELFF,TGTGCCAGCAGCCCAGTGAGCACAGGGGGCGTACGGGAGCTGTTTTTT
TRBV5-1,NA,TRBJ1-2,TRBD1,CASSVGQGRNYGYTF,TGCGCCAGCAGCGTCGGACAGGGAAGGAACTATGGCTACACCTTC
TRBV19,NA,TRBJ2-5,NA,CASSRTVLGQMETQYF,TGTGCCAGTAGTAGGACCGTTCTGGGGCAGATGGAGACCCAGTACTTC
TRBV28,NA,TRBJ1-5,NA,CASSLTGFQPQHF,TGTGCCAGCAGCCTCACAGGGTTTCAGCCCCAGCATTTT
TRBV6-5,NA,TRBJ2-2,NA,CASRQLNTGELFF,TGTGCCAGCAGACAGCTCAACACCGGGGAGCTGTTTTTT
TRBV19,NA,TRBJ2-5,TRBD2,CASSIGLAGGQETQYF,TGTGCCAGTAGTATAGGACTAGCGGGGGGCCAAGAGACCCAGTACTTC
TRBV24-1,NA,TRBJ2-5,TRBD1,CATSDAQGAGETQYF,TGTGCCACCAGTGACGCACAGGGGGCTGGGGAGACCCAGTACTTC
TRBV7-2,NA,TRBJ2-3,NA,CASNLMATDTQYF,TGTGCCAGCAACTTGATGGCAACAGATACGCAGTATTTT
TRBV11-3,NA,TRBJ2-4,TRBD2,CASSLQREVGNIQYF,TGTGCCAGCAGCTTACAGCGGGAGGTGGGAAACATTCAGTACTTC
TRBV4-3,once,TRBJ2-7,TRBD1,CASSQGGGTGGYEQYF,TGCGCCAGCAGCCAGGGCGGAGGGACAGGGGGTTACGAGCAGTACTTC
TRBV19,NA,TRBJ1-1,NA,CASVENFEAFF,TGTGCCAGTGTTGAAAACTTTGAAGCTTTCTTT
TRBV28,NA,TRBJ2-1,TRBD2,CASSFLAGGTNEQFF,TGTGCCAGCAGTTTTCTAGCGGGGGGTACAAATGAGCAGTTCTTC
TRBV24-1,NA,TRBJ2-7,NA,CATSDSTGKQYF,TGTGCCACCAGTGATTCCACAGGAAAGCAGTACTTC
TRBV4-1,NA,TRBJ2-7,NA,CASSQVAGIGEQYF,TGCGCCAGCAGCCAAGTGGCAGGGATAGGCGAGCAGTACTTC
TRBV15,NA,TRBJ2-1,TRBD2,CATSRDGASGSSYNEQFF,TGTGCCACCAGCAGAGATGGGGCTAGCGGAAGCTCCTACAATGAGCAGTTCTTC
TRBV27,NA,TRBJ1-1,TRBD1,CASRLLCLQGARRNTEAFF,TGTGCCAGCAGGTTGCTATGCCTACAGGGGGCGAGGAGGAACACTGAAGCTTTCTTT
TRBV5-8,NA,TRBJ2-7,TRBD1,CASSFGQVEYEQYF,TGTGCCAGCAGCTTCGGACAGGTCGAATACGAGCAGTACTTC
TRBV30,NA,TRBJ2-7,TRBD2,CAWRRKGGDEQYF,TGTGCCTGGAGAAGGAAGGGAGGGGACGAGCAGTACTTC
TRBV23-1,NA,TRBJ1-4,NA,CASSQSRRDEKLFF,TGCGCCAGCAGTCAATCAAGGAGGGATGAAAAACTGTTTTTT
TRBV27,NA,TRBJ1-2,NA,CASSFRRNYGYTF,TGTGCCAGCAGTTTCCGTCGGAACTATGGCTACACCTTC
TRBV13,NA,TRBJ2-3,NA,CASSAKFVLAWGGTDTQYF,TGTGCCAGCAGCGCGAAATTCGTCTTGGCGTGGGGGGGCACAGATACGCAGTATTTT
TRBV28,NA,TRBJ1-5,NA,CASSLTGDNQPQHF,TGTGCCAGCAGCCTGACAGGAGACAATCAGCCCCAGCATTTT
TRBV7-2,NA,TRBJ2-2,NA,CASSLEAPGTQTGELFF,TGTGCCAGCAGCCTTGAGGCACCAGGGACTCAGACCGGGGAGCTGTTTTTT
TRBV18,NA,TRBJ2-1,TRBD2,CASSPGTSGRASMDEQFF,TGTGCCAGCTCACCCGGGACTAGCGGGAGGGCCTCAATGGATGAGCAGTTCTTC
TRBV2,NA,TRBJ2-1,NA,CASSSGWERNEQFF,TGTGCCAGCAGTTCAGGGTGGGAAAGGAATGAGCAGTTCTTC
TRBV9,NA,TRBJ1-2,NA,CASSERQNYGYTF,TGTGCCAGCAGCGAGAGACAGAACTATGGCTACACCTTC
TRBV7-9,NA,TRBJ1-3,TRBD1,CASSPGQGNGNTIYF,TGTGCCAGCAGTCCTGGACAGGGTAACGGAAACACCATATATTTT
TRBV28,NA,TRBJ1-1,NA,CASSQEGQPNTEAFF,TGTGCCAGCAGCCAGGAAGGACAGCCGAACACTGAAGCTTTCTTT
TRBV2,NA,TRBJ2-7,TRBD1,CASRRQGADEQYF,TGTGCCAGCCGGAGACAGGGGGCGGACGAGCAGTACTTC
TRBV12-3/TRBV12-4,NA,TRBJ2-5,TRBD2,CASSPGGGETQYF,TGTGCCAGCAGCCCGGGGGGGGGCGAGACCCAGTACTTC
TRBV11-3,NA,TRBJ1-2,NA,CASSLSGGGYTF,TGTGCCAGCAGCCTCTCGGGAGGAGGCTACACCTTC
TRBV6-5,NA,TRBJ1-5,NA,CASSSSGPNQPQHF,TGTGCCAGCAGTTCGTCTGGGCCTAATCAGCCCCAGCATTTT
TRBV9,NA,TRBJ2-7,TRBD2,CASSVAPGGSYEQYF,TGTGCCAGCAGCGTAGCCCCCGGCGGGAGCTACGAGCAGTACTTC
TRBV7-2,NA,TRBJ1-4,NA,CASSLDITNEKLFF,TGTGCCAGCAGCCTCGACATAACTAATGAAAAACTGTTTTTT
TRBV7-2,NA,TRBJ2-7,NA,CASSFDLREPSSYEQYF,TGTGCCAGCAGCTTTGATTTGAGGGAACCTTCCTCCTACGAGCAGTACTTC
TRBV2,once,TRBJ2-7,NA,CASSAGMEYEQYF,TGTGCCAGCAGTGCCGGGATGGAGTACGAGCAGTACTTC
TRBV11-2,NA,TRBJ2-1,TRBD1,CASSDATGGLNEQFF,TGTGCCAGCAGCGACGCGACAGGGGGTTTGAATGAGCAGTTCTTC
TRBV3-1/TRBV3-2,once,TRBJ1-4,NA,CASSQDRSAGKLFF,TGTGCCAGCAGCCAAGATAGGTCAGCGGGAAAACTGTTTTTT